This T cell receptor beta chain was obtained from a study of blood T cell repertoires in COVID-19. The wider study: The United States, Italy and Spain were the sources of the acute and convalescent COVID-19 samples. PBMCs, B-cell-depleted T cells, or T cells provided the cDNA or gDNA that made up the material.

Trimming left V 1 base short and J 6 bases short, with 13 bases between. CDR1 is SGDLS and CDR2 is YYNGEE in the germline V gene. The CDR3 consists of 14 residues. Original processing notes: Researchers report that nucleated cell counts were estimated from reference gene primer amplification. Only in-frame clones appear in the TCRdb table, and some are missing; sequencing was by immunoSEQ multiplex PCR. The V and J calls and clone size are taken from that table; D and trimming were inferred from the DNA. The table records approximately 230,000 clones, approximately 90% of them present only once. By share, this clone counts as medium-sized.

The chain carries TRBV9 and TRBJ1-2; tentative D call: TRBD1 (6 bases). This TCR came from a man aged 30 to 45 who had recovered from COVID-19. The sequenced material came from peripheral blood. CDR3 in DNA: TGTGCCAGCAGCGTAACCGGGACAAGTCATGGCTACACCTTC. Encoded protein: CASSVTGTSHGYTF.